This T cell receptor beta chain was observed in a study of T cell responses to AZD1222 COVID-19 vaccine. Turning to this clone: Its antigen remains unidentified.

General study points: Dominant CD4 TCR responses targeted spike regions 160-218 and 743-854.

Sequenced by immunoSEQ multiplex PCR; TCRdb stores in-frame clones only, minus some. This table holds 60,000 to 85,000 clones, approximately 80% found once. This TCR was sampled from an adult who received the MenACWY meningococcal vaccine as a control. Sequences were derived from peripheral blood, sampled 28 days after the second dose of the MenACWY control vaccine.

The CDR3 nucleotides are TGTGCCAGCAGTTGGGGTGATAGCAATCAGCCCCAGCATTTT. Protein sequence: CASSWGDSNQPQHF. The chain uses TRBV6-1 and TRBJ1-5; no definite D call. Between the trimmed V and J ends, which lost 5 bases and 0 bases, there was a span of 8 bases. The germline CDR1 and CDR2 sequences are MNHNS and SASEGT. The CDR3 contains 14 residues.